A single T cell receptor beta chain is shown here with its context. No antigen is known for it. Amplified TCR beta CDR3 regions derived from RNA transcripts. Using the HTBI primer set, a first-round RT-PCR was run on the TCR CDR3. TCRdb used MiXCR to reprocess the multiplex PCR reads, holding one entry per CDR3 protein. The repertoire holds about 260,000 distinct CDR3 sequences, about 16% seen once, with 25% to 30% in the top ten. The sample belongs to a study of T cells in Graves' hyperthyroidism and ophthalmopathy. About the research overall: It was at initial diagnosis, before any treatment, that peripheral blood was collected. General study findings and limits: Appearing also in blood were most of the thyroid clonotypes expanded above 0.001. Classification by a 13 V-J model distinguished ophthalmopathy from stable hyperthyroidism.

This TCR was recovered from a woman aged 18 to 35 with Graves' ophthalmopathy. Input material: blood.

The CDR3 bases are TGTGCCAGCAGCGCCGGGACGAAAGAGACTGAAGCTTTCTTT. It translates to CASSAGTKETEAFF. The chain couples TRBV2 to TRBJ1-1; tentatively, D is TRBD1 (5 bases). The CDR3 length is 14 residues. V lost 6 bases, J lost 5 bases, and 16 bases lay in between. The germline gives CDR1 SNHLY, CDR2 FYNNEI. Using reference TRBV2 and TRBJ1-1 for the parts outside the CDR3, the full variable domain is EPEVTQTPSHQVTQMGQEVILRCVPISNHLYFYWYRQILGQKVEFLVSFYNNEISEKSEIFDDQFSVERPDGSNFTLKIRSTKLEDSAMYFCASSAGTKETEAFFGQGTRLTVV.